This TCR beta chain was recovered during a study of T cell changes during pregnancy in multiple sclerosis. Clones were read by immunoSEQ multiplex PCR, and TCRdb kept only the in-frame ones, dropping some. The sample includes approximately 110,000 clones, roughly 92% of them seen just once. CDR3 length: 14 amino acids. V shed 2 bases and J shed 5 bases, with 10 bases lying between them. Germline V gene data show CDR1 as MNHEY and CDR2 as SVGAGI. The TCR comes from a female donor with multiple sclerosis, enrolled in a pregnancy study. The input for sequencing was peripheral blood, taken after pregnancy. The J gene is TRBJ2-1, the V gene TRBV6-5; D unresolved. The CDR3 region is CASSYDGQNNEQFF. The CDR3 DNA follows: TGTGCCAGCAGTTACGATGGCCAGAACAATGAGCAGTTCTTC.